Presented here are 32 T cell receptor beta chains from one specimen sequenced in a study of blood T cell repertoires in COVID-19. Assay: immunoSEQ multiplex PCR; the TCRdb copy retains only in-frame clones and omits some. This sample has about 140,000 clones, with around 90% found just once. The sample taken for sequencing was peripheral blood. The receptors derive from a woman aged 55-69 years with acute or convalescent COVID-19.

V is TRBV5-4 and J is TRBJ2-2, with TRBD1 identical over 7 bases. V gave up 0 bases and J gave up 4 bases; unmatched junction bases: 9. This CDR3 comprises 17 residues. Germline CDR1 SGHNT, CDR2 YYREEE (reference sequence). DNA of the CDR3: TGTGCCAGCAGCTTGGTAGGGCAGGGGGTAATCACCGGGGAGCTGTTTTTT. Its protein product is CASSLVGQGVITGELFF.

The CDR3: CASSQDREHGYTF. The CDR3 DNA reads as TGTGCCAGTAGCCAGGACAGGGAGCATGGCTACACCTTC. The chain is built from TRBV19 and TRBJ1-2, with 8 bases lining up with TRBD1. The V gene's germline CDR1 is LNHDA and CDR2 SQIVND (reference sequence). The V gene end was trimmed by 6 bases and the J gene end by 6 bases; junction bases not matched to a gene: 6. This CDR3 contains 13 residues.

The J gene is TRBJ2-2, the V gene TRBV6-2 or TRBV6-3; weak D call: TRBD1 (5 bases). The V gene's germline CDR1 is MNHEY and CDR2 SVGEGT. The CDR3 runs to 18 residues. Trimming stripped 0 bases from V and 0 bases from J, with 14 bases between. The CDR3 spells CASSYSPGNIANTGELFF. Written as DNA, the CDR3 is TGTGCCAGCAGTTACTCGCCAGGGAACATCGCGAACACCGGGGAGCTGTTTTTT.

This clone showed up just once. The chain joins TRBV5-6 to TRBJ2-4, with D unclear. The CDR3 totals 17 residues. Looked up from germline, CDR1 is SGHDT and CDR2 is YYEEEE. Trimming took off 3 bases at V and 2 bases at J, with 18 bases between the two ends. CDR3 DNA: TGTGCCAGCAGCTCCCTGTCGGAGAGATCCACCAAAAACATTCAGTACTTC. This codes for CASSSLSERSTKNIQYF.

This clone appeared once. The chain recombines TRBV9 with TRBJ2-7; 10 bases align to TRBD1. The length of the CDR3 is 17 residues. Unmatched junction bases numbered 17, after V lost 4 bases and J lost 7 bases. Looked up from germline, CDR1 is SGDLS and CDR2 is YYNGEE. CDR3 nucleotides: TGTGCCAGCAGCTTCCATACAGGCGGGACAGGGGTAGGGGAGCAGTACTTC. The encoded protein is CASSFHTGGTGVGEQYF.

The CDR3 nucleotides are TGTGCAAGTCGCTCAGCCCACCGCGGTTGGCAGGGGGCCCTCAATGAGCAGTTCTTC. Protein sequence: CASRSAHRGWQGALNEQFF. The rearrangement joins TRBV12-2 to TRBJ2-1; no check of the table's D call, TRBD1, against the DNA was made. TRBV12-2 is tagged as a pseudogene. The CDR3 is made up of 19 amino acids.

The gene calls are TRBV7-2 and TRBJ2-5; D might be TRBD1 (5 bases). Between the trimmed V and J ends, which lost 5 bases and 3 bases, there was a span of 10 bases. Germline assignment: CDR1 SGHTA and CDR2 FQGNSA. The CDR3 runs 13 residues. The CDR3 DNA follows: TGTGCCAGCAGCCCCTCCAGGGAAGAGACCCAGTACTTC. It is translated as CASSPSREETQYF. Drawing the rest from reference TRBV7-2 and TRBJ2-5, the complete variable domain is GAGVSQSPSNKVTEKGKDVELRCDPISGHTALYWYRQSLGQGLEFLIYFQGNSAPDKSGLPSDRFSAERTGGSVSTLTIQRTQQEDSAVYLCASSPSREETQYFGPGTRLLVL.

The rearrangement joins TRBV5-1 to TRBJ1-1; 7 positions match TRBD1. CDR3 length equals 14 residues. From germline, CDR1 is SGHRS and CDR2 YFSETQ. The V and J ends lost 4 bases and 4 bases, in that order; junction bases with no gene match: 7. The CDR3 region is CASSTRQGPTEAFF. As DNA, the CDR3 is TGCGCCAGCAGCACCAGACAGGGCCCCACTGAAGCTTTCTTT. The full variable domain, completed using reference TRBV5-1 and TRBJ1-1, is KAGVTQTPRYLIKTRGQQVTLSCSPISGHRSVSWYQQTPGQGLQFLFEYFSETQRNKGNFPGRFSGRQFSNSRSEMNVSTLELGDSALYLCASSTRQGPTEAFFGQGTRLTVV.

This chain uses TRBV5-8 with TRBJ2-1; the D is unclear. This CDR3 is 15 amino acids long. V lost 3 bases, J lost 2 bases, and 12 bases lay in between. The germline V gene encodes CDR1 SGHTS and CDR2 YDEGEE. CDR3 sequence (DNA): TGTGCCAGCAGCTCCGGCGGCCCGGCCTACAATGAGCAGTTCTTC. It translates to CASSSGGPAYNEQFF.

CDR3 bases: TGCGCCAGCAGCCAAGAGGGACTCCGCACAGATACGCAGTATTTT. Encoded protein: CASSQEGLRTDTQYF. This rearrangement joins TRBV4-1 to TRBJ2-3; a weak D match, TRBD2 (6 bases). Trimming removed 0 bases at V and 1 base at J, with 8 bases between. CDR3 length: 15 residues. Germline CDR1 is MGHRA and CDR2 is YSYEKL.

The V call is TRBV28, the J call TRBJ2-7; 7 bases map to TRBD1. Germline assignment: CDR1 MDHEN and CDR2 SYDVKM. CDR3 length: 15 residues. Trimming took 3 bases from V and 4 from J; bases not matched to a gene: 9. For the CDR3, the DNA is TGTGCCAGCAGTTTTTCCCAGGGGGTGAATTACGAGCAGTACTTC. It translates to CASSFSQGVNYEQYF.

The chain carries TRBV10-3 and TRBJ2-2, with 14 bases aligning to TRBD2. V was pared by 4 bases and J by 5 bases, with 6 bases of the junction left unmatched. CDR1 ENHRY and CDR2 SYGVKD come from the germline V gene. This CDR3 comprises 17 residues. The CDR3 loop is CAISATSGGANTGELFF. The CDR3 DNA reads as TGTGCCATCAGTGCGACTAGCGGGGGGGCCAATACCGGGGAGCTGTTTTTT.

The chain combines TRBV19 with TRBJ1-5; TRBD1 might be the D (5 bases). Germline CDR1 LNHDA, CDR2 SQIVND (reference sequence). V was trimmed by 4 bases and J by 0 bases, leaving 13 bases between them. CDR3 length: 16 residues. The chain's CDR3 is CASSTRTLPSNQPQHF. The CDR3 region has the DNA TGTGCCAGTAGTACCCGGACATTACCTAGCAATCAGCCCCAGCATTTT.

This clone has a single count. The chain couples TRBV2 to TRBJ2-7; 10 nucleotides line up with TRBD2. The V segment lost 3 bases and the J segment 3 bases; nucleotides outside the gene matches: 5. This CDR3 has 15 amino acids. CDR1 SNHLY and CDR2 FYNNEI come from the germline V gene. CDR3 in amino acids: CASSDPSGGHYEQYF. CDR3 in DNA: TGTGCCAGCAGTGACCCTAGCGGGGGCCACTACGAGCAGTACTTC. Full variable domain (remainder filled in from reference TRBV2 and TRBJ2-7): EPEVTQTPSHQVTQMGQEVILRCVPISNHLYFYWYRQILGQKVEFLVSFYNNEISEKSEIFDDQFSVERPDGSNFTLKIRSTKLEDSAMYFCASSDPSGGHYEQYFGPGTRLTVT.

The V call is TRBV19, the J call TRBJ2-3, with TRBD2 identical over 9 bases. J gave up 4 bases and V 7 bases, and 9 bases lay outside the gene matches. CDR3 length equals 15 residues. Germline CDR1 is LNHDA and CDR2 is SQIVND (reference sequence). The CDR3 protein is CASTRGGLVSDTQYF. For the CDR3, the DNA is TGTGCCAGTACGCGGGGGGGCCTCGTTTCAGATACGCAGTATTTT.

This chain links TRBV19 with TRBJ1-6; unclear D gene. The V end was cut by 10 bases, the J end by 6 bases, with 10 bases between. The length of the CDR3 is 12 residues. CDR1 is LNHDA, CDR2 SQIVND, per germline (reference sequence). CDR3 sequence reads: CATRELNSPLHF. The CDR3 DNA reads as TGTGCCACACGGGAGCTTAATTCACCCCTCCACTTT.

The chain links TRBV27 to TRBJ2-7; perhaps TRBD2 as D (6 bases). V lost 0 bases, J lost 4 bases, and 10 bases lay in between. Germline lookup yields CDR1 MNHEY and CDR2 SMNVEV (reference sequence). The CDR3 covers 14 residues. As DNA, the CDR3 is TGTGCCAGCAGTTTATCGAGGAGGGCGTACGAGCAGTACTTC. It yields the protein CASSLSRRAYEQYF.

The chain links TRBV7-2 to TRBJ1-4; 10 bases line up with TRBD1. CDR3 length: 14 amino acids. With V trimmed by 6 bases and J by 10 bases, 8 bases remained unmatched. The germline gives CDR1 SGHTA, CDR2 FQGNSA. The CDR3 sequence: CASREDRGQGKLFF. Here the CDR3 DNA reads TGTGCCAGCAGGGAAGACAGGGGGCAGGGAAAACTGTTTTTT.

This clone was picked up one time. The rearrangement uses TRBV7-9 and TRBJ1-6; 10 bases map to TRBD1. Germline lookup yields CDR1 SEHNR and CDR2 FQNEAQ (reference sequence). V was pared by 5 bases and J by 9 bases, with 13 bases of the junction left unmatched. The CDR3 is 17 residues long. CDR3 coding DNA: TGTGCCAGCAGCCCGGGACAGGGGAGGAAATACGGTTCACCCCTCCACTTT. It specifies CASSPGQGRKYGSPLHF. Full variable domain (remainder filled in from reference TRBV7-9 and TRBJ1-6): DTGVSQNPRHKITKRGQNVTFRCDPISEHNRLYWYRQTLGQGPEFLTYFQNEAQLEKSRLLSDRFSAERPKGSFSTLEIQRTEQGDSAMYLCASSPGQGRKYGSPLHFGNGTRLTVT.

This rearrangement joins TRBV14 to TRBJ2-6; the D gene is possibly TRBD1 (6 bases). Germline values: CDR1 SGHDN, CDR2 FVKESK. Trimming cost V 4 bases and J 7 bases, with 11 bases left between them. The CDR3 sequence is 14 residues long. CDR3 region: CASSLVGAANVLTF. The CDR3 coding sequence is TGTGCCAGCAGCCTCGTGGGGGCCGCCAACGTCCTGACTTTC.

The genes are TRBV5-1 and TRBJ2-3; TRBD2 might be the D (6 bases). Germline V gene lookup returns CDR1 SGHRS and CDR2 YFSETQ. CDR3 length: 16 residues. V lost 4 bases and J 1 base, leaving 16 bases between the germline ends. The CDR3 sequence: CASSPPGTSRTDTQYF. In DNA, the CDR3 is TGCGCCAGCAGCCCCCCCGGGACTTCCCGCACAGATACGCAGTATTTT.

The chain combines TRBV6-5 with TRBJ1-6; 9 nucleotides agree with TRBD1. J lost 7 bases, V lost 6 bases, and 7 bases had no gene match. The germline CDR1 and CDR2 sequences are MNHEY and SVGAGI. This CDR3 contains 15 residues. The CDR3 bases are TGTGCCAGCAGAAAACAGGGGGCTCGGAATTCACCCCTCCACTTT. Its translation is CASRKQGARNSPLHF.

The chain is built from TRBV29-1 and TRBJ1-2, with 7 bases matching TRBD1. The CDR3 totals 14 residues. Losses at the gene ends were 3 bases for V and 3 bases for J; bases not matched to a gene: 7. Germline V CDR1 and CDR2: SQVTM, ANQGSEA. The CDR3 DNA sequence: TGCAGCGTTGACGGTACAGGGGACTACTATGGCTACACCTTC. This translates into CSVDGTGDYYGYTF.

The chain uses TRBV6-5 and TRBJ2-5; a possible D gene is TRBD2 (6 bases). The CDR3 runs 13 residues. V was trimmed by 5 bases and J by 3 bases, leaving 10 bases between them. Germline CDR1 MNHEY, CDR2 SVGAGI. DNA of the CDR3: TGTGCCAGCAGTCCTACTAGCAAAGAGACCCAGTACTTC. As protein: CASSPTSKETQYF.

V gene TRBV18 combines with J gene TRBJ2-1; 7 positions match TRBD1. V trimming: 1 base; J trimming: 6 bases; junction bases outside the gene matches: 3. The CDR3 totals 14 residues. Germline lookup yields CDR1 KGHSH and CDR2 LQKENI. In DNA form, the CDR3 reads TGTGCCAGCTCACCACTGAGGGGGCCCAATGAGCAGTTCTTC. Translated: CASSPLRGPNEQFF.

The chain uses TRBV4-3 and TRBJ1-2, with TRBD1 as a possible D gene (6 bases). Germline V gives CDR1 LGHNA, CDR2 YSLEER. The CDR3 length is 14 residues. Trimming pared 1 base from V and 8 bases from J, leaving 14 bases between. The CDR3 sequence is CASSQGQGREGYTF. The CDR3 DNA reads as TGCGCCAGCAGCCAAGGGCAGGGGAGGGAGGGCTACACCTTC.

The gene calls are TRBV6-5 and TRBJ2-5; D possibly corresponds to TRBD2 (6 bases). The V and J ends lost 2 bases and 2 bases respectively, with 12 bases between them. Germline CDR1 MNHEY, CDR2 SVGAGI. The CDR3 is made up of 15 amino acids. The CDR3 spells CASSYASAGQETQYF. CDR3 nucleotides: TGTGCCAGCAGTTACGCCAGTGCGGGGCAAGAGACCCAGTACTTC.

J is TRBJ1-5 and V is TRBV7-4; no clear D gene. The CDR3 totals 16 residues. Trimming stripped 6 bases from V and 0 bases from J, with 15 bases between. CDR1 is SGHVT, CDR2 SQSDAQ, per germline. The DNA of the CDR3 is TGTGCCAGCAGGCGCTCGGGAGGAAATAGCAATCAGCCCCAGCATTTT. Amino acid sequence: CASRRSGGNSNQPQHF.

The chain has TRBV19 and TRBJ1-2; TRBD1 matches 12 bases. The J segment lost 4 bases and the V segment lost 7 bases, leaving 19 bases of the junction unmatched. CDR1 is LNHDA and CDR2 is SQIVND in the germline V gene (reference sequence). CDR3 length: 19 amino acids. CDR3 region: CASTFTSGTGGPSGYGYTF. The CDR3 region has the DNA TGTGCCAGTACCTTCACCTCCGGGACAGGGGGCCCATCGGGCTATGGCTACACCTTC.

The chain couples TRBV7-3 to TRBJ1-6, with 7 bases aligning to TRBD1. CDR1 SGHTA and CDR2 FQGTGA come from the germline V gene. The CDR3 extends over 16 amino acids. V dropped 4 bases and J dropped 5; count of bases not matched to a gene: 8. Here the CDR3 reads CASSSRGGLNNSPLHF. The CDR3 DNA reads TGTGCCAGCAGCTCGAGAGGGGGCTTGAATAATTCACCCCTCCACTTT.

The chain is built from TRBV18 and TRBJ1-2; TRBD1 might be the D (5 bases). CDR1 is KGHSH and CDR2 is LQKENI in the germline V gene. V lost 3 bases and J 8 bases, leaving 10 bases between the germline ends. The CDR3 runs to 12 residues. As DNA, the CDR3 is TGTGCCAGCTCACCGAGGGAGGGGGGCTACACCTTC. Protein sequence: CASSPREGGYTF. Together with reference TRBV18 and TRBJ1-2, the CDR3 gives the full variable domain: NAGVMQNPRHLVRRRGQEARLRCSPMKGHSHVYWYRQLPEEGLKFMVYLQKENIIDESGMPKERFSAEFPKEGPSILRIQQVVRGDSAAYFCASSPREGGYTFGSGTRLTVV.

The J gene is TRBJ1-2, the V gene TRBV10-3, with 8 positions matching TRBD1. V shed 7 bases, J shed 6 bases, and the junction held 4 bases outside the gene matches. Germline V CDR1 and CDR2: ENHRY, SYGVKD. The CDR3 is made up of 12 amino acids. CDR3 coding DNA: TGTGCCATCACCCCGACAGGGGATGGCTACACCTTC. It is translated as CAITPTGDGYTF.